The present TCR beta chain was sequenced within a study of beta chain features in type 1 diabetes. cDNA synthesis used the whole RNA isolate, giving expressed TCRB sequences. TCRdb keeps only in-frame clones here, not all; method: immunoSEQ multiplex PCR. There are about 660,000 clones in the sample; 11% to 15% occur only once, and just under 0.04% lies in the top ten. The collection from each donor was one heparinised blood draw averaging roughly 110 mL. Stem cell-like memory, regulatory, central memory and naive CD4+ cells were sorted via CD45RO/CCR7/CD25/CD127/CD95/CD27. CDR3 length: 15 amino acids. Looked up from germline, CDR1 is KGHSH and CDR2 is LQKENI. Deletions cut 5 bases from V and 2 bases from J, with 10 bases between. This clone was detected only a few times. Its antigen remains unknown. Overall study results and limits: TCRB CDR3s from Type 1 diabetes patients were moderately but significantly shorter in all four CD4+ subsets. Within patients, naive, central memory and Treg TCRB repertoires seemed more similar than within healthy donors. More deletions and fewer insertions at VDJ junctions were seen in type 1 diabetes patients.

Sequencing was carried out using naive CD4+ T cells from blood. This TCR derives from a man between 18 and 35 years old with type 1 diabetes. The gene calls are TRBV18 and TRBJ2-6, with D unclear. This CDR3 is CASSFPVPGANVLTF. CDR3 nucleotides: TGTGCCAGCTCATTCCCGGTGCCTGGGGCCAACGTCCTGACTTTC.